This T cell receptor (beta chain) was sequenced during a study of CD8 T cells in ankylosing spondylitis. Study-level points and caveats: Ankylosing spondylitis blood seemed to carry a telltale TCR beta motif made of seven or eight highly homologous variants. Existing reports had already noted some motif variants in reactive arthritis synovial fluid and blood. According to the report, clones linked to the disease were significantly enriched in matched synovial fluid samples taken from ankylosing spondylitis patients. Disease-linked clones had a CD8+ phenotype and relatively low frequency in peripheral blood.

Quantitative 5'-RACE with molecular barcodes was used to make the TCR beta libraries. TCRdb re-derived calls from the 5' RACE reads in MiXCR, one entry per CDR3 protein. This sample has around 490,000 distinct CDR3 sequences, with approximately 5% found just once. With 5 bases clipped from V and 4 bases from J, the junction kept 5 bases outside the gene matches. Germline V gene sequence: CDR1 SQVTM, CDR2 ANQGSEA. This CDR3 comprises 14 residues. This clonotype was counted ten times or more. As yet, its antigen is unknown. The sequencing sample was made of blood, either unsorted or a sorted T cell fraction (not recorded which). The clonotype comes from a male donor with ankylosing spondylitis. V usage is TRBV29-1 and J usage is TRBJ2-1; the match to TRBD1 covers 10 bases. The CDR3 region is CSVPGQGVYNEQFF. The DNA of the CDR3 is TGCAGCGTTCCCGGACAGGGGGTTTACAATGAGCAGTTCTTC.